One and the same sample provided the 25 T cell receptor beta chains below, sequenced in a study of shared clonotypes between healthy human individuals. Using immunoSEQ multiplex PCR, the repertoire was profiled, and TCRdb retains in-frame clones only, with some absent. The sample has about 2,500,000 clones; roughly 92% are singletons. The sample comprised naive CD4+ T cells sorted from blood. Noted subset: CD45RA+ positively selected. Receptors were obtained from a man aged 18 to 29 in good health.

The chain employs TRBV2 and TRBJ2-3; tentative D call: TRBD1 (6 bases). The CDR3 is 14 residues long. V lost 8 bases to trimming and J lost 2 bases, with 14 bases between them. The germline V gene encodes CDR1 SNHLY and CDR2 FYNNEI. CDR3 sequence: CASVAGVPTDTQYF. The CDR3 DNA follows: TGTGCCAGCGTAGCAGGGGTCCCCACAGATACGCAGTATTTT.

The chain carries TRBV11-2 and TRBJ2-1; maybe TRBD1 (6 bases). Germline CDR1 is SGHAT and CDR2 is FQNNGV. Trimming removed 5 bases at V and 8 bases at J, with 19 bases between. This CDR3 has 15 amino acids. CDR3 nucleotides: TGTGCCAGCAGCCGCCTGGGACACCCTGTGGATGAGCAGTTCTTC. Translation gives CASSRLGHPVDEQFF.

This chain's CDR3 is CASSELRNEQFF. DNA of the CDR3: TGTGCCAGCAGTGAACTCCGCAATGAGCAGTTCTTC. The chain uses TRBV6-1 and TRBJ2-1; D gene uncertain. Germline V CDR1 and CDR2: MNHNS, SASEGT. The CDR3 spans 12 residues. The ends were cut back, 2 bases at V and 6 bases at J, with 5 bases in the middle.

The chain employs TRBV11-2 and TRBJ2-7, with D perhaps TRBD2 (5 bases). The CDR3 is 14 amino acids. V was pared by 1 base and J by 3 bases, with 10 bases between. Looked up from germline, CDR1 is SGHAT and CDR2 is FQNNGV. The CDR3 is CASSLGDGGYEQYF. In DNA, the CDR3 is TGTGCCAGCAGCTTAGGAGACGGAGGCTACGAGCAGTACTTC.

V usage is TRBV27 and J usage is TRBJ2-2; either TRBD1 or TRBD2 may supply D (5 bases each). Germline V lookup: CDR1 MNHEY, CDR2 SMNVEV (reference sequence). CDR3 length equals 16 residues. Trimming took off 0 bases at V and 1 base at J, with 9 bases between the two ends. CDR3 in amino acids: CASSLSGVLNTGELFF. In DNA form, the CDR3 reads TGTGCCAGCAGTTTATCGGGGGTGCTGAACACCGGGGAGCTGTTTTTT.

For this clone: The junction departs from the called germline gene at one end, perhaps through a read error. The gene calls are TRBV5-1 and TRBJ1-4, with no clear D. Looked up from germline, CDR1 is SGHRS and CDR2 is YFSETQ. The CDR3 has 16 amino acids. The CDR3 loop reads CASTLGGVATNEKLFF. The CDR3 DNA reads as TGCGCCAGCACCTTGGGTGGGGTTGCAACTAATGAAAAACTGTTTTTT.

V and J are TRBV25-1 and TRBJ2-1, with 7 bases identical to TRBD1. The CDR3 has 14 residues. Germline CDR1 MGHDK, CDR2 SYGVNS. J was trimmed by 6 bases and V by 2 bases; bases with no gene match: 4. CDR3 region: CASSEEGARNEQFF. The CDR3 DNA sequence: TGTGCCAGCAGTGAAGAGGGGGCTCGCAATGAGCAGTTCTTC.

The J gene is TRBJ2-3, the V gene TRBV6-5; 10 bases match TRBD2. The junction had 5 bases not matched to a gene; V was cut back by 0 bases and J by 5 bases. Germline CDR1 reads MNHEY; CDR2 reads SVGAGI. The CDR3 has 16 residues. DNA for the CDR3: TGTGCCAGCAGTTACTCGCTAGCGGGAGTGGTAGATACGCAGTATTTT. Its translation is CASSYSLAGVVDTQYF.

This clone has only a few counts. Other DNA sequences in the same sample also yield this CDR3. The rearrangement links TRBV30 to TRBJ1-1; 7 bases are shared with TRBD1. V was clipped by 4 bases and J by 4 bases; unmatched bases: 3. CDR3 length: 12 amino acids. CDR1 and CDR2 (germline): GTSNPN, SVGIG (reference sequence). The CDR3 sequence is CAWTDRVTEAFF. The CDR3 region has the DNA TGTGCCTGGACCGACAGGGTCACTGAAGCTTTCTTT.

The chain joins TRBV10-1 to TRBJ1-6, with 9 positions matching TRBD1. CDR1 and CDR2 from the germline V gene are WNHNN and SYGVQD (reference sequence). CDR3 length: 14 amino acids. The junction had 3 bases not matched to a gene; V was cut back by 2 bases and J by 10 bases. CDR3 residues: CASSEGTGGSPLHF. For the CDR3, the DNA is TGCGCCAGCAGTGAGGGAACAGGGGGCTCACCCCTCCACTTT.

The J gene is TRBJ2-7, the V gene TRBV27, with TRBD1 matching over 8 bases. The J segment lost 2 bases and the V segment lost 5 bases, leaving 8 bases of the junction unmatched. This CDR3 comprises 15 residues. Germline V gene sequence: CDR1 MNHEY, CDR2 SMNVEV (reference sequence). CDR3 nucleotides: TGTGCCAGCAGTCACAGGGGGATTGACACCTACGAGCAGTACTTC. It codes for CASSHRGIDTYEQYF.

The chain has TRBV27 and TRBJ2-2; D remains unclear. Germline CDR1 MNHEY, CDR2 SMNVEV (reference sequence). CDR3 length: 15 residues. Trimming took 4 bases from V and 0 from J, leaving 9 bases between them. CDR3 sequence reads: CASSSWQTNTGELFF. CDR3 sequence (DNA): TGTGCCAGCAGTTCTTGGCAGACGAACACCGGGGAGCTGTTTTTT.

The chain couples TRBV5-5 to TRBJ1-4; D is unclear. Germline assignment: CDR1 SGHKS and CDR2 YYEKEE (reference sequence). CDR3 length equals 15 residues. V lost 1 base and J 0 bases, leaving 7 bases between the germline ends. CDR3 sequence reads: CASSLIGTTNEKLFF. The CDR3 bases are TGTGCCAGCAGCTTGATAGGTACAACTAATGAAAAACTGTTTTTT. The full variable domain, completed using reference TRBV5-5 and TRBJ1-4, is DAGVTQSPTHLIKTRGQQVTLRCSPISGHKSVSWYQQVLGQGPQFIFQYYEKEERGRGNFPDRFSARQFPNYSSELNVNALLLGDSALYLCASSLIGTTNEKLFFGSGTQLSVL.

V is TRBV6-1 and J is TRBJ1-4; the D gene is possibly TRBD1 (6 bases). The germline V and J ends were trimmed by 7 bases and 3 bases, with 12 bases remaining between them. CDR3 length: 14 residues. Germline V CDR1 and CDR2: MNHNS, SASEGT. As DNA, the CDR3 is TGTGCCAGCATCAGAGGGGGGTCTAATGAAAAACTGTTTTTT. This sequence encodes CASIRGGSNEKLFF.

The chain uses TRBV27 and TRBJ1-2, with D possibly TRBD1 on 6 matching bases. Germline CDR1 reads MNHEY; CDR2 reads SMNVEV (reference sequence). Trimming shortened V by 6 bases and J by 3 bases, and 14 bases separated the two germline ends. The CDR3 runs 14 residues. In nucleotides, the CDR3 is TGTGCCAGCAGGGTGACAGGTTTGGACTATGGCTACACCTTC. It yields the protein CASRVTGLDYGYTF.

This clone appeared once. The J gene is TRBJ2-1, the V gene TRBV18; 8 bases match TRBD2. The CDR3 covers 19 residues. V lost 5 bases and J lost 0; bases outside the gene matches: 15. Germline CDR1 reads KGHSH; CDR2 reads LQKENI. In DNA, the CDR3 is TGTGCCAGCTCAGCGGCAGTGTCTAGCGGGCGGCGCTCCTACAATGAGCAGTTCTTC. Translating it yields CASSAAVSSGRRSYNEQFF.

The chain employs TRBV5-6 and TRBJ1-2; 7 bases are shared with TRBD1. J gave up 7 bases and V 2 bases, and 5 bases lay outside the gene matches. Germline V gene data show CDR1 as SGHDT and CDR2 as YYEEEE. There are 13 residues in the CDR3. CDR3: CASSFQGETGYTF. The CDR3 DNA is TGTGCCAGCAGCTTCCAGGGGGAGACTGGCTACACCTTC.

This chain links TRBV7-2 with TRBJ2-2, with 7 bases identical to TRBD2. The germline gives CDR1 SGHTA, CDR2 FQGNSA. The CDR3 runs to 15 residues. V gave up 7 bases and J gave up 4 bases; unmatched junction bases: 9. The CDR3 DNA reads TGTGCCAGCAAATCGGGGGGACTCGGCACCGGGGAGCTGTTTTTT. This gives the protein CASKSGGLGTGELFF.

This clone occurred once. V is TRBV9 and J is TRBJ2-2; tentative D call: TRBD2 (6 bases). The CDR3 extends over 16 amino acids. Germline V CDR1 and CDR2: SGDLS, YYNGEE. V was cut by 2 bases and J by 7 bases, with 18 bases left in between. This CDR3 is CASSVPAGPSGGELFF. The CDR3 nucleotides are TGTGCCAGCAGCGTCCCGGCGGGGCCTAGTGGCGGGGAGCTGTTTTTT.

The chain is built from TRBV11-2 and TRBJ2-5; D uncertain. Germline V lookup: CDR1 SGHAT, CDR2 FQNNGV. V gave up 3 bases and J gave up 1 base, with 6 bases separating them. There are 13 residues in the CDR3. The CDR3 DNA sequence: TGTGCCAGCAGCTTGAACCTCCAAGAGACCCAGTACTTC. Translation: CASSLNLQETQYF.

The chain employs TRBV30 and TRBJ1-4; perhaps TRBD1 as D (5 bases). V gave up 4 bases and J gave up 7 bases, with 28 bases separating them. CDR3 length equals 18 residues. CDR1 GTSNPN and CDR2 SVGIG come from the germline V gene (reference sequence). In DNA form, the CDR3 reads TGTGCCTGGAATCCGGGCAAGACATCAGGCAGGGCGAGTGAAAAACTGTTTTTT. The encoded protein is CAWNPGKTSGRASEKLFF.

The V and J genes are TRBV12-2 and TRBJ2-7; the listed D gene, TRBD2, was not tested against the DNA. TRBV12-2 is a pseudogene. CDR3 length equals 16 residues. CDR3 loop: CARLMRGAGEGYEQYF. For the CDR3, the DNA is TGTGCAAGATTGATGAGGGGCGCGGGAGAGGGGTACGAGCAGTACTTC.

This clone was seen once. This sample also contains other DNA sequences that code for the same CDR3. The gene calls are TRBV28 and TRBJ2-2; D is possibly TRBD1 (6 bases). The germline gives CDR1 MDHEN, CDR2 SYDVKM. V was trimmed by 2 bases and J by 4 bases, leaving 11 bases between them. CDR3 length equals 15 residues. CDR3 residues: CASSLTQGGTGELFF. CDR3 DNA: TGTGCCAGCAGTTTAACACAGGGTGGCACCGGGGAGCTGTTTTTT. Based on the CDR3 plus reference TRBV28 and TRBJ2-2, the full variable domain is DVKVTQSSRYLVKRTGEKVFLECVQDMDHENMFWYRQDPGLGLRLIYFSYDVKMKEKGDIPEGYSVSREKKERFSLILESASTNQTSMYLCASSLTQGGTGELFFGEGSRLTVL.

CDR3 in amino acids: CASYLHPDCTDTQYF. The CDR3 bases are TGTGCCAGCTATCTACACCCCGACTGCACAGATACGCAGTATTTT. V is TRBV21-1 and J is TRBJ2-3; the table's D gene call, TRBD2, was not cross checked with the DNA. TRBV21-1 is a pseudogene locus. CDR3 length: 15 residues.

CDR3 amino acids: CASSLAGGFEQYF. In DNA form, the CDR3 reads TGTGCCAGCAGCTTGGCAGGGGGTTTCGAGCAGTACTTC. The rearrangement links TRBV7-2 to TRBJ2-7, with 7 positions matching TRBD1. V gave up 3 bases and J gave up 6 bases; unmatched junction bases: 5. Per the germline V gene, CDR1 is SGHTA and CDR2 is FQGNSA. The CDR3 extends over 13 amino acids.